This entry lists 22 T cell receptor beta chains sequenced from one sample in a study of T cell responses to AZD1222 COVID-19 vaccine. Measured with immunoSEQ multiplex PCR; TCRdb has only the in-frame clones, and not every one. This sample carries 130,000 to 150,000 clones, around 90% of them seen once, and the ten largest clones take 4.5% to 6.5%. Sequenced here: peripheral blood, sampled on day 0 of AZD1222 vaccination. The receptors here all came from an adult in good health.

The chain couples TRBV12-5 to TRBJ1-3; D remains unclear. Germline CDR1 LGHNT, CDR2 FRNRAP. The CDR3 has 15 amino acids. The ends were cut back, 6 bases at V and 7 bases at J, with 19 bases in the middle. CDR3 in DNA: TGTGCTAGTGGGCACTTGGTTACTGTGGACAACACCATATATTTT. Translation gives CASGHLVTVDNTIYF.

This clone showed up just once. The chain has TRBV10-1 and TRBJ1-5, with 7 bases lining up with TRBD1. The V segment lost 6 bases and the J segment 9 bases; nucleotides outside the gene matches: 11. Germline CDR1 and CDR2: WNHNN and SYGVQD (reference sequence). The CDR3 runs 14 residues. The CDR3 nucleotides read TGCGCCAGCAGGGAACCCGGGACAGCGGGGCCCCAGCATTTT. As protein: CASREPGTAGPQHF.

The chain recombines TRBV19 with TRBJ2-7; 9 bases align to TRBD1. V shed 4 bases and J 1 base; nucleotides not matched to a gene: 5. The CDR3 spans 15 residues. Germline V gene data show CDR1 as LNHDA and CDR2 as SQIVND (reference sequence). In DNA, the CDR3 is TGTGCCAGTAGTAAAGGACAGGGGACATCCTACGAGCAGTACTTC. Its translation: CASSKGQGTSYEQYF.

The genes are TRBV28 and TRBJ1-5; 9 nucleotides agree with TRBD1. The CDR3 runs 15 residues. J was trimmed by 3 bases and V by 6 bases; bases with no gene match: 6. Looked up from germline, CDR1 is MDHEN and CDR2 is SYDVKM. The CDR3 DNA sequence: TGTGCCAGCAGCTCCGGGACAGGGCTCAATCAGCCCCAGCATTTT. Its protein is CASSSGTGLNQPQHF.

The CDR3 spells CASSLGTYTGELFF. For the CDR3, the DNA is TGTGCCAGCAGCTTGGGGACTTACACCGGGGAGCTGTTTTTT. The genes are TRBV5-4 and TRBJ2-2, with TRBD2 as a possible D gene (5 bases). The CDR3 is 14 amino acids. Germline lookup yields CDR1 SGHNT and CDR2 YYREEE (reference sequence). The V gene lost 0 bases and the J gene lost 3 bases, with 6 bases spanning the gap.

The chain carries TRBV6-2 or TRBV6-3 and TRBJ1-1, with TRBD1 matching over 7 bases. V was pared by 5 bases and J by 1 base, with 4 bases of the junction left unmatched. The CDR3 runs 14 residues. Per the germline V gene, CDR1 is MNHEY and CDR2 is SVGEGT. CDR3 loop: CASSLRGGNTEAFF. The CDR3 DNA sequence: TGTGCCAGCAGTCTCAGGGGGGGGAACACTGAAGCTTTCTTT.

The chain joins TRBV9 to TRBJ2-7, with 11 nucleotides matching TRBD2. Trimming at V came to 2 bases and at J to 2 bases, leaving 21 bases not matched to a gene. This CDR3 comprises 21 residues. Germline V lookup: CDR1 SGDLS, CDR2 YYNGEE. The CDR3 is CASSVAPGTPRTSGWTYEQYF. The CDR3 DNA follows: TGTGCCAGCAGCGTGGCCCCCGGGACACCCAGGACTAGCGGGTGGACCTACGAGCAGTACTTC.

The chain has TRBV9 and TRBJ1-4, with D perhaps TRBD1 (6 bases). Trimming took off 0 bases at V and 4 bases at J, with 13 bases between the two ends. Germline CDR1 is SGDLS and CDR2 is YYNGEE. This CDR3 comprises 16 residues. CDR3: CASSVGAGANNEKLFF. Written as DNA, the CDR3 is TGTGCCAGCAGCGTAGGGGCAGGGGCCAATAATGAAAAACTGTTTTTT.

The rearrangement links TRBV14 to TRBJ2-7, with 9 bases fitting TRBD1. The junction had 5 bases not matched to a gene; V was cut back by 2 bases and J by 3 bases. Germline CDR1 and CDR2: SGHDN and FVKESK. This CDR3 region has 15 residues. DNA of the CDR3: TGTGCCAGCAGCCAACCGGGACAGGGTTTCTACGAGCAGTACTTC. Encoded protein: CASSQPGQGFYEQYF.

V usage is TRBV4-2 and J usage is TRBJ2-5; D is perhaps TRBD2 (6 bases). V lost 1 base to trimming and J lost 1 base, with 7 bases between them. Germline V gene lookup returns CDR1 LGHNA and CDR2 YNFKEQ. There are 14 residues in the CDR3. The CDR3 here is CASSQGLGQETQYF. For the CDR3, the DNA is TGTGCCAGCAGCCAAGGACTAGGCCAAGAGACCCAGTACTTC.

V and J are TRBV5-1 and TRBJ2-1; D possibly uses TRBD1 or TRBD2 (8 bases each). Germline V gene sequence: CDR1 SGHRS, CDR2 YFSETQ. CDR3 length: 14 amino acids. Trimming left V 4 bases short and J 12 bases short, with 20 bases between. CDR3 region: CASSPGGGRMLQFF. The DNA for the CDR3 is TGCGCCAGCAGCCCAGGGGGCGGGAGGATGTTGCAGTTCTTC.

A single count supports this clone. The V gene is TRBV2, the J gene TRBJ1-4, with 8 bases aligning to TRBD1. CDR1 and CDR2 (germline): SNHLY, FYNNEI. V lost 3 bases to trimming and J lost 10 bases; unmatched junction nucleotides: 1. The length of the CDR3 is 12 residues. The CDR3 region has the DNA TGTGCCAGCAGTGATCAGGGGGCAAAACTGTTTTTT. The encoded protein is CASSDQGAKLFF. Drawing the rest from reference TRBV2 and TRBJ1-4, the complete variable domain is EPEVTQTPSHQVTQMGQEVILRCVPISNHLYFYWYRQILGQKVEFLVSFYNNEISEKSEIFDDQFSVERPDGSNFTLKIRSTKLEDSAMYFCASSDQGAKLFFGSGTQLSVL.

The rearrangement uses TRBV2 and TRBJ2-7; 10 positions match TRBD2. V lost 10 bases and J lost 4; bases outside the gene matches: 4. The CDR3 consists of 12 residues. Per the germline V gene, CDR1 is SNHLY and CDR2 is FYNNEI. Here the CDR3 DNA reads TGTGCCACAGTAGCGGGAGGATACGAGCAGTACTTC. It specifies CATVAGGYEQYF.

The chain carries TRBV4-3 and TRBJ1-1; no firm D call. V was shortened by 0 bases and J by 3 bases, with 11 bases between the two germline ends. The CDR3 covers 15 residues. Germline CDR1 and CDR2: LGHNA and YSLEER. The CDR3 region is CASSQDGFVDTEAFF. CDR3 coding DNA: TGCGCCAGCAGCCAAGATGGGTTCGTGGACACTGAAGCTTTCTTT.

The rearrangement links TRBV18 to TRBJ1-5; 10 bases agree with TRBD1. The V segment lost 3 bases and the J segment 5 bases; nucleotides outside the gene matches: 1. The CDR3 contains 14 residues. Germline CDR1 and CDR2: KGHSH and LQKENI. The CDR3 here is CASSPGTGDQPQHF. The CDR3 DNA reads as TGTGCCAGCTCACCCGGGACAGGGGATCAGCCCCAGCATTTT.

This chain joins TRBV18 and TRBJ1-2; D is possibly TRBD1 (5 bases). There are 16 residues in the CDR3. Germline V gives CDR1 KGHSH, CDR2 LQKENI. With 1 base removed from V and 0 bases from J, the gap between germline ends came to 12 bases. The CDR3 loop is CASSPQGFGANYGYTF. In nucleotides, the CDR3 is TGTGCCAGCTCACCACAGGGGTTCGGTGCTAACTATGGCTACACCTTC. The full variable domain, in which reference TRBV18 and TRBJ1-2 provide the parts outside the CDR3, is NAGVMQNPRHLVRRRGQEARLRCSPMKGHSHVYWYRQLPEEGLKFMVYLQKENIIDESGMPKERFSAEFPKEGPSILRIQQVVRGDSAAYFCASSPQGFGANYGYTFGSGTRLTVV.

The V gene is TRBV2, the J gene TRBJ1-3; possible D gene TRBD1, 5 bases. The CDR3 has 14 residues. Germline assignment: CDR1 SNHLY and CDR2 FYNNEI. V lost 6 bases and J 4 bases, leaving 13 bases between the germline ends. The CDR3, as DNA: TGTGCCAGCAGAGATTATGGGACCGGAAACACCATATATTTT. As protein: CASRDYGTGNTIYF. Full variable domain (missing parts from reference TRBV2 and TRBJ1-3): EPEVTQTPSHQVTQMGQEVILRCVPISNHLYFYWYRQILGQKVEFLVSFYNNEISEKSEIFDDQFSVERPDGSNFTLKIRSTKLEDSAMYFCASRDYGTGNTIYFGEGSWLTVV.

V and J are TRBV10-3 and TRBJ1-3; no definite D call. The CDR3 covers 11 residues. Looked up from germline, CDR1 is ENHRY and CDR2 is SYGVKD. The germline V and J ends were trimmed by 8 bases and 6 bases, with 8 bases remaining between them. CDR3 loop: CAILVANTIYF. In nucleotides, the CDR3 is TGTGCCATCCTAGTGGCAAACACCATATATTTT.

V and J are TRBV27 and TRBJ2-3; TRBD2 matches at 7 bases. Trimming at V came to 6 bases and at J to 3 bases, leaving 3 bases not matched to a gene. Germline V CDR1 and CDR2: MNHEY, SMNVEV (reference sequence). The CDR3 has 13 residues. The CDR3 protein is CASSGLVTDTQYF. CDR3 in DNA: TGTGCCAGCAGCGGACTAGTTACAGATACGCAGTATTTT.

This clone was seen once. The J gene is TRBJ1-4, the V gene TRBV7-6; 11 bases match TRBD1. CDR1 is SGHVS and CDR2 is FNYEAQ in the germline V gene. V gave up 5 bases and J gave up 3 bases; unmatched junction bases: 8. CDR3 size: 17 residues. The CDR3 sequence is CASSRTGGGFSNEKLFF. The CDR3 nucleotides are TGTGCCAGCAGCCGGACAGGGGGCGGCTTTTCTAATGAAAAACTGTTTTTT.

This sequence joins TRBV27 and TRBJ2-3; TRBD2 matches 7 bases. Losses at the gene ends were 0 bases for V and 6 bases for J; bases not matched to a gene: 6. This CDR3 spans 15 amino acids. Germline CDR1 MNHEY, CDR2 SMNVEV (reference sequence). This CDR3 reads CASSLSGGPWDTQYF. CDR3 coding DNA: TGTGCCAGCAGTTTATCGGGAGGGCCATGGGATACGCAGTATTTT.

J is TRBJ2-1 and V is TRBV7-9; D is ambiguous. V was cut by 5 bases and J by 0 bases, with 14 bases left in between. The germline V gene has CDR1 SEHNR and CDR2 FQNEAQ (reference sequence). There are 16 residues in the CDR3. This CDR3 reads CASSGRVPSSYNEQFF. In DNA, the CDR3 is TGTGCCAGCAGCGGCCGGGTCCCGAGCTCCTACAATGAGCAGTTCTTC.